These 20 T cell receptor beta chains were all obtained from the same sample, sequenced in a study of breast tumors, draining lymph nodes, adjacent tissues. TCRdb re-called the multiplex PCR reads with MiXCR, one entry per CDR3 protein. The top ten clones hold roughly 4% of a sample with about 200,000 distinct CDR3 sequences, 31% of them seen once. Axillary draining lymph nodes of breast cancer patients supplied the node samples. Sequencing input: axillary lymph node tissue. The receptors shown here come from a female donor with breast cancer. Some clones in this sample may be carry-over from other donors' samples.

This clonotype appeared many times. The gene calls are TRBV20-1 and TRBJ2-7; 8 bases align to TRBD1. After removal of 1 base from V and 6 bases from J, the junction contained 11 bases not matched to a gene. In germline, CDR1 is DFQATT, CDR2 SNEGSKA (reference sequence). The CDR3 loop spans 15 amino acids. CDR3 residues: CSARAQGQGAGEQYF. CDR3 DNA: TGCAGTGCTAGAGCGCAAGGGCAGGGGGCTGGCGAGCAGTACTTC.

At least ten counts were recorded for this clonotype. This chain connects TRBV19 to TRBJ2-3; D perhaps matches TRBD2 (6 bases). The CDR3 is 13 residues long. V dropped 6 bases and J dropped 6 bases, with 13 bases sitting between them. Germline CDR1 and CDR2: LNHDA and SQIVND (reference sequence). The CDR3 coding sequence is TGTGCCAGTAGAAGCGGGTGGGGGGATACGCAGTATTTT. Translation gives CASRSGWGDTQYF.

This clonotype was recorded at least ten times. This sequence joins TRBV4-1 and TRBJ1-5; TRBD1 matches 7 bases. The CDR3 runs to 15 residues. J was trimmed by 1 base and V by 1 base; bases with no gene match: 1. Germline V gene sequence: CDR1 MGHRA, CDR2 YSYEKL. CDR3 DNA: TGCGCCAGCAGCCAAGCGGGACAGAGCAATCAGCCCCAGCATTTT. As protein: CASSQAGQSNQPQHF.

The rearrangement uses TRBV7-9 and TRBJ1-1, with a weak D call TRBD1 (5 bases). The length of the CDR3 is 16 residues. V gave up 0 bases and J gave up 2 bases, with 13 bases separating them. CDR1 is SEHNR and CDR2 is FQNEAQ in the germline V gene (reference sequence). The CDR3 sequence is CASSLAPWGNNTEAFF. The CDR3 DNA reads TGTGCCAGCAGCTTAGCTCCGTGGGGGAATAACACTGAAGCTTTCTTT.

This chain links TRBV20-1 with TRBJ2-1, with 10 bases matching TRBD2. The CDR3 runs to 14 residues. The germline V gene has CDR1 DFQATT and CDR2 SNEGSKA (reference sequence). V shed 1 base, J shed 10 bases, and the junction held 7 bases outside the gene matches. The CDR3 DNA reads TGCAGTGCTAGAGTGACTAGCGGGCGCGCCGAGCAGTTCTTC. This encodes CSARVTSGRAEQFF.

The rearrangement joins TRBV6-5 to TRBJ2-7; TRBD1 matches at 7 bases. J gave up 1 base and V 6 bases, and 6 bases lay outside the gene matches. Germline CDR1 MNHEY, CDR2 SVGAGI. This CDR3 region has 14 residues. In nucleotides, the CDR3 is TGTGCCAGCAGACCCCCGGGACAGTCCTACGAGCAGTACTTC. This sequence encodes CASRPPGQSYEQYF.

On this clonotype itself: This may stem from a read error, because a much larger clone lies one nucleotide away. V is TRBV6-6 and J is TRBJ2-1; tentatively, D is TRBD1 or TRBD2 (6 bases each). Germline loops: CDR1 MNHNY, CDR2 SVGAGI (reference sequence). The CDR3 covers 15 residues. The CDR3 reads CASSYGRGPYNEQLF. The CDR3 bases are TGTGCCAGCAGTTACGGACGGGGGCCTTACAATGAGCAGCTCTTC.

This clonotype was detected many times. The V gene is TRBV12-3 or TRBV12-4, the J gene TRBJ1-2; maybe TRBD1 (6 bases). The germline V and J ends were trimmed by 5 bases and 5 bases, with 9 bases remaining between them. The CDR3 is 12 residues long. CDR3 sequence: CASSGTSYGYTF. The CDR3 DNA is TGTGCCAGCAGTGGGACAAGTTATGGCTACACCTTC.

As regards this clonotype: A read error may be the cause here, since a much bigger clone is one base away. This chain joins TRBV7-3 and TRBJ2-3, with 9 bases aligning to TRBD2. J was trimmed by 5 bases and V by 5 bases; bases with no gene match: 8. Germline V lookup: CDR1 SGHTA, CDR2 FQGTGA. This CDR3 spans 15 amino acids. The CDR3 here is CASSTGGRERDTQYF. As DNA, the CDR3 is TGTGCCAGCAGCACGGGCGGGAGGGAGCGAGATACGCAGTATTTT.

This clonotype was observed many times. This chain connects TRBV25-1 to TRBJ2-1, with 8 bases matching TRBD2. The germline gives CDR1 MGHDK, CDR2 SYGVNS. This CDR3 has 15 amino acids. J gave up 3 bases and V 0 bases, and 1 base lay outside the gene matches. The DNA for the CDR3 is TGTGCCAGCAGTGAATACACTAGCGGCTACAATGAGCAGTTCTTC. Protein product: CASSEYTSGYNEQFF.

A word on this clonotype: This may stem from a read error, because a much larger clone lies one nucleotide away. This rearrangement joins TRBV6-6 to TRBJ2-7, with D possibly TRBD2 on 5 matching bases. V was cut by 5 bases and J by 4 bases, with 12 bases left in between. The CDR3 spans 13 residues. Germline CDR1 MNHNY, CDR2 SVGAGI (reference sequence). The DNA for the CDR3 is TGTGCCAGCAGTCACCTAGCCCAATACGAGCAGTACTTC. It is translated as CASSHLAQYEQYF.

This clonotype appeared many times. The chain links TRBV20-1 to TRBJ1-5; D remains unclear. The CDR3 length is 15 residues. CDR1 is DFQATT and CDR2 is SNEGSKA in the germline V gene (reference sequence). The germline V and J ends were trimmed by 4 bases and 0 bases, with 13 bases remaining between them. CDR3 in amino acids: CSATSRRYSNQPQHF. CDR3 coding DNA: TGCAGTGCTACCTCGCGGAGATATAGCAATCAGCCCCAGCATTTT.

The rearrangement uses TRBV20-1 and TRBJ2-3; D is perhaps TRBD2 (6 bases). Germline V CDR1 and CDR2: DFQATT, SNEGSKA (reference sequence). The CDR3 length is 13 residues. Between the trimmed V and J ends, which lost 5 bases and 5 bases, there was a span of 14 bases. The CDR3 bases are TGCAGTGCTCCCGGGAGTGAGGGAGATACGCAGTATTTT. Amino acids: CSAPGSEGDTQYF.

Ten or more counts support this clonotype. The chain combines TRBV14 with TRBJ1-6; weak D call: TRBD1 (5 bases). V lost 3 bases and J lost 5, with 11 bases in between. Germline lookup yields CDR1 SGHDN and CDR2 FVKESK. The CDR3 has 15 amino acids. The CDR3 is CASSHHRSNNSPLHF. For the CDR3, the DNA is TGTGCCAGCAGCCACCACAGGTCCAATAATTCACCCCTCCACTTT. Together with reference TRBV14 and TRBJ1-6, the CDR3 gives the full variable domain: EAGVTQFPSHSVIEKGQTVTLRCDPISGHDNLYWYRRVMGKEIKFLLHFVKESKQDESGMPNNRFLAERTGGTYSTLKVQPAELEDSGVYFCASSHHRSNNSPLHFGNGTRLTVT.

This clonotype was detected ten times or more. V is TRBV9 and J is TRBJ2-1; unclear D gene. Trimming stripped 4 bases from V and 0 bases from J, with 8 bases between. Germline-derived CDR1 and CDR2 are SGDLS and YYNGEE. The CDR3 totals 14 residues. The CDR3 is CASSPTASYNEQFF. Written as DNA, the CDR3 is TGTGCCAGCAGCCCTACGGCCTCCTACAATGAGCAGTTCTTC.

At least ten counts were recorded for this clonotype. The V call is TRBV7-9, the J call TRBJ1-4; D perhaps matches TRBD1 (5 bases). This CDR3 spans 16 amino acids. Trimming cost V 1 base and J 8 bases, with 17 bases left between them. Germline lookup yields CDR1 SEHNR and CDR2 FQNEAQ (reference sequence). DNA for the CDR3: TGTGCCAGCAGCTTAGGAGGGCGGGACCCAAGGGAAAAACTGTTTTTT. As protein: CASSLGGRDPREKLFF.

This sequence joins TRBV7-1 and TRBJ2-1; tentatively, D is TRBD2 (5 bases). TRBV7-1 is sorted into the ORF group, with uncertain function. The CDR3 runs 14 residues. Trimming took 3 bases from V and 7 from J, leaving 13 bases between them. CDR3 amino acids: CASSSPSTGNEQFF. CDR3 sequence (DNA): TGTGCCAGCAGCTCTCCTAGCACGGGGAATGAGCAGTTCTTC.

This clonotype turned up a few times. This chain connects TRBV11-2 to TRBJ2-3, with TRBD2 matching over 9 bases. Germline CDR1 is SGHAT and CDR2 is FQNNGV. There are 19 residues in the CDR3. The V segment lost 1 base and the J segment 0 bases; nucleotides outside the gene matches: 11. CDR3 nucleotide sequence: TGTGCCAGCAGCTTAGGACTAGCGGCGGCCGGTCTTAGCACAGATACGCAGTATTTT. Translation: CASSLGLAAAGLSTDTQYF.

The chain links TRBV12-3 or TRBV12-4 to TRBJ1-1, with unresolved D. This CDR3 contains 14 residues. Trimming took off 6 bases at V and 6 bases at J, with 17 bases between the two ends. The CDR3 spells CASSPPGGSPEAFF. The CDR3 nucleotides are TGTGCCAGCAGCCCCCCAGGTGGGAGCCCTGAAGCTTTCTTT.

This chain joins TRBV28 and TRBJ1-2, with 8 bases that match TRBD1. V trimming: 2 bases; J trimming: 13 bases; junction bases outside the gene matches: 15. The germline gives CDR1 MDHEN, CDR2 SYDVKM. The CDR3 is 15 amino acids. The CDR3 loop is CASSLRGDRLGISTF. In nucleotides, the CDR3 is TGTGCCAGCAGTTTAAGAGGGGACAGGCTGGGCATTAGCACCTTC.